This TCR beta chain originates from a study of graft-versus-host responses after intestinal transplantation. Whole-study context: Grafts that recipients had were multivisceral, liver-intestinal, or isolated intestinal transplants. Each patient got anti-thymocyte globulin induction, then tacrolimus and steroids for two to four years. Findings and caveats of the study: There was an association between peak levels of circulating GvH clones and early post-transplant HvG declines. GvH clones detected in recipient marrow included some appearing first in ileum or blood.

TCRdb keeps only in-frame clones here, not all; method: immunoSEQ multiplex PCR. The sample records over 100,000 clones, 85% to 95% being singletons. Note on this clone: The antigen remains undetermined. This sample also contains other DNA sequences that code for the same CDR3.

CDR3 size: 14 residues. Looked up from germline, CDR1 is SGDLS and CDR2 is YYNGEE. Between the trimmed V and J ends, which lost 0 bases and 2 bases, there was a span of 8 bases. The V and J genes are TRBV9 and TRBJ2-5; the D gene is possibly TRBD2 (5 bases). This clonotype was sampled from a human donor who was the organ donor for an intestinal transplant. The sample here was unstimulated CD4+ T cells sorted from spleen or lymph node cells, taken before transplant. As DNA, the CDR3 is TGTGCCAGCAGCGTAGATGGACTTCAAGAGACCCAGTACTTC. As protein: CASSVDGLQETQYF.